This TCR beta chain comes out of a study of T cell repertoires in cytomegalovirus infection. To note about this clonotype: What it binds is not known.

One entry per CDR3 protein, called by TCRdb with MiXCR from the reads. The table includes about 830,000 distinct CDR3 sequences, 32% detected once. CDR3 length equals 15 residues. Per germline, CDR1 MNHEY and CDR2 SVGEGT. J lost 13 bases, V lost 6 bases, and 10 bases had no gene match. The chain recombines TRBV6-2 or TRBV6-3 with TRBJ1-6; 12 bases are shared with TRBD1. The material was cultured CD8+ T cells from PBMCs, obtained from culture after CMV antigen stimulation. This receptor was obtained from a human donor in good health (CMV status not recorded). Some clones in this sample may be carry-over from other donors' samples. The CDR3 region is CASSHGGQGAKPLHF. The CDR3 DNA sequence: TGTGCCAGCAGCCACGGGGGACAGGGGGCGAAGCCCCTCCACTTT.